The entry that follows covers one T cell receptor beta chain sequence. This clonotype registers as large (0.1 to 1%) by frequency; no count is noted. The antigen it recognizes is unknown. This sample is drawn from a study of CD8 T cells in cerebrospinal fluid in Alzheimer's disease (dated by TCRdb to about 2020). For context, the study as a whole: The study assessed CSF T cell clonal expansion with two single-cell approaches: plate-based nested PCR sequencing and droplet-based sequencing. The droplet-based CSF analysis comparing patients with controls included about ten healthy controls (roughly 11,000 cells) and about ten patients with MCI or Alzheimer's disease (10,391 cells). A total of 20 to 30 samples were covered by the CSF gene-expression analysis, in which Parkinson's disease patients were included. The study tested whether clonally expanded T cells were present in cerebrospinal fluid from healthy elderly individuals and from patients with neurodegenerative disease.

Taken from cysteine to phenylalanine, the CDR3 has 12 residues. No DNA is given. CDR1 and CDR2, per the germline V gene, are SGHRS and YFSETQ. Patients with Parkinson's disease were included as a neurodegenerative disease comparison group, since earlier reports had described antigen-specific T cells in the blood of Parkinson's disease patients. All participants were free of acute infectious disease and in good physical condition. Neurodegeneration in patients was confirmed with biomarkers including neurofilament, amyloid-beta and tau. For droplet-based sequencing, live CSF cells were sorted with a live/dead marker. CSF was obtained by lumbar puncture, and immune cells were pelleted by centrifugation at 300g. CSF samples were inspected for red blood cells, and any blood-contaminated sample was excluded. CSF cells were cryopreserved in freezing medium, frozen overnight at -80 degrees C, and subsequently stored in liquid nitrogen. Before analysis, CSF samples had been stored for less than seven months.

The protocol used for the library was 10x single-cell sequencing. CSF cells were profiled with 10X Genomics single-cell V(D)J and 5' gene-expression libraries. CSF single-cell TCR libraries were sequenced on an Illumina NextSeq550. The authors' analysis ran thus. After V(D)J reads were mapped to the vdj-GRCh38 alts ensemble 2.0.0 reference, the Cell Ranger vdj pipeline was used to analyse the reads. A clonotype was defined as a group of cell barcodes sharing the same set of productive CDR3 nucleotide sequences. Clonotype information was added to Seurat v3.0 gene-expression metadata to link clonality with transcriptional profiles. Exclusion was applied to CSF cells with more than 1,800 genes, more than 7,500 UMIs or more than 10% mitochondrial reads. CDR3-beta sequences were compared against VDJdb to identify TCRs with known antigen specificity. Clone sharing was examined by network analysis using the R package qgraph, in which only TCRs with complete alpha and beta chains were included. TCRdb reprocessed the reads, and each CDR3 protein sequence is entered once, without DNA. The V and J calls were determined by TCRdb, not by the authors. The sample's records list approximately 830 distinct CDR3 sequences. The ten top clones hold under 15% of the sample.

On the study overall, not on this receptor specifically: The EBV-specific clones were neither the most highly expanded clones nor enriched among patients. It was cautioned by the authors that a causal link between EBV and Alzheimer's disease is not established by the detection of EBV-specific TCRs in CSF. In pooled data, a highly expanded clone (at least 3% of TCRs) was found in 1 of 10 healthy subjects versus 4 of 6 Alzheimer's patients. Only samples with detectable clones went into the overall clonality comparison: approximately 11 healthy, 5 MCI, 5 AD, and 6 PD. A higher percentage of TCRs was made up by the largest CSF clone in patients with MCI or Alzheimer's disease than in controls.

This receptor was identified in a human donor with Parkinson's disease. Sequencing was carried out using cerebrospinal fluid. The V gene is TRBV5-1 and the J gene is TRBJ2-1; TCRdb's D gene call, TRBD2, goes unchecked for lack of DNA. CDR3 sequence: CASSFSGGEQFF.